This passage covers 9 T cell receptor beta chains from one sample sequenced in a study of shared clonotypes between healthy human individuals. Positive CCR7 selection of CD45RO-negative cells yielded the naive CD8 cells, and terminally differentiated effector memory CD45RA+ cells were excluded. Libraries were prepared by immunoSEQ multiplex PCR; TCRdb keeps only in-frame clonotypes and omits some of them. The profile shows about 2 million clones, over 85% of them singletons. The sample was naive CD8+ T cells sorted from blood. The receptors derive from a man aged 18 to 29 in good health.

In its sample, this clone was seen a few times. Within the sample, other DNA sequences also encode this same CDR3. The chain carries TRBV27 and TRBJ1-5; weak D call: TRBD1 (6 bases). The CDR3 length is 14 residues. With 2 bases removed from V and 7 bases from J, the gap between germline ends came to 12 bases. Germline values: CDR1 MNHEY, CDR2 SMNVEV (reference sequence). CDR3 sequence reads: CASSLGRGGQPQHF. CDR3 sequence (DNA): TGTGCCAGCAGTTTAGGCAGGGGTGGGCAGCCCCAGCATTTT.

Concerning this clone: Other DNA sequences in the same sample also yield this CDR3. The rearrangement uses TRBV2 and TRBJ2-7; 7 bases match TRBD2. After removal of 1 base from V and 3 bases from J, the junction contained 3 bases not matched to a gene. The CDR3 consists of 14 residues. Germline assignment: CDR1 SNHLY and CDR2 FYNNEI. CDR3 residues: CASSEGGGNYEQYF. The CDR3 region has the DNA TGTGCCAGCAGTGAAGGGGGAGGGAACTACGAGCAGTACTTC.

The V call is TRBV29-1, the J call TRBJ2-3; TRBD1 agrees at 8 bases. The CDR3 sequence is 19 residues long. Germline-derived CDR1 and CDR2 are SQVTM and ANQGSEA. Losses at the gene ends were 1 base for V and 4 bases for J; bases not matched to a gene: 19. Written as DNA, the CDR3 is TGCAGCGTTGAAGGAATATTGACAGGGGAGGTTGGTCCCGCAGATACGCAGTATTTT. It translates to CSVEGILTGEVGPADTQYF.

The chain employs TRBV29-1 and TRBJ2-5; perhaps TRBD2 as D (5 bases). V lost 6 bases and J 2 bases, leaving 16 bases between the germline ends. This CDR3 is built from 14 residues. The germline V gene encodes CDR1 SQVTM and CDR2 ANQGSEA. This CDR3 is CSVGLLDSQETQYF. In DNA form, the CDR3 reads TGCAGCGTGGGTCTATTGGACTCACAAGAGACCCAGTACTTC.

J is TRBJ1-2 and V is TRBV9, with D perhaps matching TRBD1 (5 bases). Germline loops: CDR1 SGDLS, CDR2 YYNGEE. Trimming shortened V by 3 bases and J by 5 bases, and 17 bases separated the two germline ends. The CDR3 consists of 15 residues. CDR3 sequence: CASSARRDGLYGYTF. In DNA form, the CDR3 reads TGTGCCAGCAGCGCCCGCCGGGACGGGCTATATGGCTACACCTTC.

This chain joins TRBV7-9 and TRBJ2-3, with TRBD2 identical over 12 bases. The CDR3 contains 16 residues. V trimming: 5 bases; J trimming: 2 bases; junction bases outside the gene matches: 5. Per the germline V gene, CDR1 is SEHNR and CDR2 is FQNEAQ (reference sequence). The CDR3 protein is CASSGGLAGFTDTQYF. CDR3 coding DNA: TGTGCCAGCAGCGGAGGACTAGCGGGGTTCACAGATACGCAGTATTTT.

V usage is TRBV5-6 and J usage is TRBJ1-6; 7 nucleotides agree with TRBD1. V gave up 0 bases and J gave up 9 bases; unmatched junction bases: 15. This CDR3 has 18 residues. Germline V gene data show CDR1 as SGHDT and CDR2 as YYEEEE. The CDR3 DNA reads TGTGCCAGCAGCTTGGCCAGGGGGGTACCAGGGGATGGTTCACCCCTCCACTTT. Its protein is CASSLARGVPGDGSPLHF. Looking up the rest from reference TRBV5-6 and TRBJ1-6 gives the full variable domain: DAGVTQSPTHLIKTRGQQVTLRCSPKSGHDTVSWYQQALGQGPQFIFQYYEEEERQRGNFPDRFSGHQFPNYSSELNVNALLLGDSALYLCASSLARGVPGDGSPLHFGNGTRLTVT.

V gene TRBV6-5 combines with J gene TRBJ2-1, with TRBD2 matching 8 bases. The CDR3 is 14 amino acids. The V gene's germline CDR1 is MNHEY and CDR2 SVGAGI. Losses at the gene ends were 5 bases for V and 5 bases for J; bases not matched to a gene: 5. The CDR3 DNA sequence: TGTGCCAGCAGTAAGGGACTAGTCCACAATGAGCAGTTCTTC. Translated: CASSKGLVHNEQFF.

This chain connects TRBV2 to TRBJ2-7, with 12 bases identical to TRBD2. Losses at the gene ends were 4 bases for V and 4 bases for J; bases not matched to a gene: 5. Germline assignment: CDR1 SNHLY and CDR2 FYNNEI. The CDR3 consists of 15 residues. CDR3 sequence (DNA): TGTGCCAGCAGTGCTAGCGGGGGGGTCCCATACGAGCAGTACTTC. This encodes CASSASGGVPYEQYF.